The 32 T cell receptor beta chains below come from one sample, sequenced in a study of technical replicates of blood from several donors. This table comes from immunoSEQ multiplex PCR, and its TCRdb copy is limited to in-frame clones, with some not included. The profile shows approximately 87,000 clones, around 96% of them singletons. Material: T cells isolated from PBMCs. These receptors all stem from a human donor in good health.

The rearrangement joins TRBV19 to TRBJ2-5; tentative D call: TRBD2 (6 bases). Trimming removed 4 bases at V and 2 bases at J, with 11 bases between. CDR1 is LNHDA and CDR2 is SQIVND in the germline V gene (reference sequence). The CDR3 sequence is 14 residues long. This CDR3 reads CASSTGTPQETQYF. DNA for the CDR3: TGTGCCAGTAGTACAGGGACTCCACAAGAGACCCAGTACTTC.

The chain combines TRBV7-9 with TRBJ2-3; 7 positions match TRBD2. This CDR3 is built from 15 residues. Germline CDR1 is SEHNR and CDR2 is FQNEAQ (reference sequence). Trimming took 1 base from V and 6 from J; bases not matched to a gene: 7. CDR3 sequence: CASSLGAGVPDTQYF. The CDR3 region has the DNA TGTGCCAGCAGCTTAGGGGCGGGAGTTCCCGATACGCAGTATTTT.

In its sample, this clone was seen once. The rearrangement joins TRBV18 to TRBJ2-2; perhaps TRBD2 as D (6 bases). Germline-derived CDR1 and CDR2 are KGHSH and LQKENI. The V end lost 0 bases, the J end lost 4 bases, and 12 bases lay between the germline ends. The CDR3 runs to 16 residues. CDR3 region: CASSPPAGGGTGELFF. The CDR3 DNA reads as TGTGCCAGCTCACCACCGGCCGGGGGTGGCACCGGGGAGCTGTTTTTT.

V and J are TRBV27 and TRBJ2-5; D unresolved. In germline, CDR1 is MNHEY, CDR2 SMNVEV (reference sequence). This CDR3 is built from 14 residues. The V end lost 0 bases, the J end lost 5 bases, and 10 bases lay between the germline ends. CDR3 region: CASSLSTLGETQYF. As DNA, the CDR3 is TGTGCCAGCAGTTTATCGACCCTCGGGGAGACCCAGTACTTC.

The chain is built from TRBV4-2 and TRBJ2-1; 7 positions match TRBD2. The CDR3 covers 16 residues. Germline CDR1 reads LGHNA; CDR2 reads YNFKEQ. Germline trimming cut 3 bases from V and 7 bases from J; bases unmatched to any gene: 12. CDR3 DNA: TGTGCCAGCAGCCAGGAAGGACTAGGCCTGCCTAATGAGCAGTTCTTC. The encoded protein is CASSQEGLGLPNEQFF.

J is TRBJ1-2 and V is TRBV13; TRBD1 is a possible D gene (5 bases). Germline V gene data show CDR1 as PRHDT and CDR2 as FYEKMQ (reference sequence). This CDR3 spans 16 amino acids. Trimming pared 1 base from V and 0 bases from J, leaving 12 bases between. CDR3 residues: CASSLEEGMANYGYTF. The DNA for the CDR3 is TGTGCCAGCAGCTTAGAGGAGGGGATGGCTAACTATGGCTACACCTTC.

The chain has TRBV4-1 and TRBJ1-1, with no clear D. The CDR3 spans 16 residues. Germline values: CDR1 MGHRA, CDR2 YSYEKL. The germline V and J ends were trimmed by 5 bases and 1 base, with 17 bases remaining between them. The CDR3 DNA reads TGCGCCAGCAGCACGATTTGGACGGCGGGGAACACTGAAGCTTTCTTT. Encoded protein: CASSTIWTAGNTEAFF.

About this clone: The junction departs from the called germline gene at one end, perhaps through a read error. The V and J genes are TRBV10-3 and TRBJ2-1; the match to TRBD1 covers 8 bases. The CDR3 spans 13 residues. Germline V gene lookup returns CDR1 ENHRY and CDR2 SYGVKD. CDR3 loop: CAITEDRVNEQFF. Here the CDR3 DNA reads TGTGCCATCACTGAGGACAGGGTCAATGAGCAGTTCTTC.

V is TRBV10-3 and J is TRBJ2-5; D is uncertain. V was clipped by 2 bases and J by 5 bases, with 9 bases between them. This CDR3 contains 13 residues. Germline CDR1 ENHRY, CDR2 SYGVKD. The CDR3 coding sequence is TGTGCCATCAGTGAGGCGGAGCGTGAGACCCAGTACTTC. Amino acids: CAISEAERETQYF.

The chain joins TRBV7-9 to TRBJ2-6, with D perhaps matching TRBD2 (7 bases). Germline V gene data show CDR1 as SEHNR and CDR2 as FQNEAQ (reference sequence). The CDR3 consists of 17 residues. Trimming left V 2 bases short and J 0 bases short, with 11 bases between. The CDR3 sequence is CASSLRGGFSGANVLTF. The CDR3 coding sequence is TGTGCCAGCAGCTTAAGGGGGGGGTTCTCTGGGGCCAACGTCCTGACTTTC.

Written as DNA, the CDR3 is TGTGCCAGCAGTGAAGCGCTGCTAGGGGGCACTGAAGCTTTCTTT. This encodes CASSEALLGGTEAFF. V usage is TRBV6-1 and J usage is TRBJ1-1; D is perhaps TRBD1 (6 bases). Deletions cut 0 bases from V and 4 bases from J, with 12 bases between. Germline V gives CDR1 MNHNS, CDR2 SASEGT. There are 15 residues in the CDR3.

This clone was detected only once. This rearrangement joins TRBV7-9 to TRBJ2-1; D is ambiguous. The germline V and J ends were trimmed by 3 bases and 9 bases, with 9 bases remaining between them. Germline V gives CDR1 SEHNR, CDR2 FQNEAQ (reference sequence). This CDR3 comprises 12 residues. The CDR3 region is CASSLSRSEQFF. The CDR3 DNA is TGTGCCAGCAGCTTGTCTAGGTCTGAGCAGTTCTTC.

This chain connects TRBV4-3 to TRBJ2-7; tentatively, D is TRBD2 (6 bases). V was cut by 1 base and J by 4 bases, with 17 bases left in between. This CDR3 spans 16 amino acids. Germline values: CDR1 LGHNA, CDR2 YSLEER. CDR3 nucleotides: TGCGCCAGCAGCCAAGCTTTTACTAGCAGAGATTACGAGCAGTACTTC. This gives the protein CASSQAFTSRDYEQYF.

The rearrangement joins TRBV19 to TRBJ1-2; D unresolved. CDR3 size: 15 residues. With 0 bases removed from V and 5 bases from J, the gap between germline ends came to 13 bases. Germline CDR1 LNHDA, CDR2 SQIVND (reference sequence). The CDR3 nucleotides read TGTGCCAGTAGTATAGAGTGGCAACCGATGTATGGCTACACCTTC. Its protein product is CASSIEWQPMYGYTF. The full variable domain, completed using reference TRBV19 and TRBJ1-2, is DGGITQSPKYLFRKEGQNVTLSCEQNLNHDAMYWYRQDPGQGLRLIYYSQIVNDFQKGDIAEGYSVSREKKESFPLTVTSAQKNPTAFYLCASSIEWQPMYGYTFGSGTRLTVV.

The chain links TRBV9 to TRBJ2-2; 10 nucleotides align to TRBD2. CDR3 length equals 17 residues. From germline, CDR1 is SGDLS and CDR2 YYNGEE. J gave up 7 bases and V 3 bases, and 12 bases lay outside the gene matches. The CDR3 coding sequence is TGTGCCAGCAGCGGACCCCTAGCGGGAGAGGAGGGCGGGGAGCTGTTTTTT. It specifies CASSGPLAGEEGGELFF.

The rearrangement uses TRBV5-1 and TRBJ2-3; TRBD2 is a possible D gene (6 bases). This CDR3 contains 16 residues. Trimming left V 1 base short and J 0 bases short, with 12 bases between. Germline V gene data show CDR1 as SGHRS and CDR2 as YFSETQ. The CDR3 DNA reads TGCGCCAGCAGCTTGAACCGGGAGATAAGCACAGATACGCAGTATTTT. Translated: CASSLNREISTDTQYF. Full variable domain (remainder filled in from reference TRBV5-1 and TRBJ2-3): KAGVTQTPRYLIKTRGQQVTLSCSPISGHRSVSWYQQTPGQGLQFLFEYFSETQRNKGNFPGRFSGRQFSNSRSEMNVSTLELGDSALYLCASSLNREISTDTQYFGPGTRLTVL.

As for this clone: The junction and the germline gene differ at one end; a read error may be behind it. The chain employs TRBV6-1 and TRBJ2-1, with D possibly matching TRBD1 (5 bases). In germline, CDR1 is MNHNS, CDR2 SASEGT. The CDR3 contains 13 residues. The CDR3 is CASSEAMAGIRIF. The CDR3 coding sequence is TGTGCCAGCAGTGAAGCCATGGCAGGGATTCGGATCTTC.

The CDR3 loop is CASEPRGTRSYEQYF. In nucleotides, the CDR3 is TGTGCCAGCGAGCCCAGGGGAACTCGTTCCTACGAGCAGTACTTC. V gene TRBV7-9 combines with J gene TRBJ2-7; perhaps TRBD1 as D (6 bases). Trimming left V 8 bases short and J 1 base short, with 18 bases between. The CDR3 consists of 15 residues. The germline CDR1 and CDR2 sequences are SEHNR and FQNEAQ (reference sequence).

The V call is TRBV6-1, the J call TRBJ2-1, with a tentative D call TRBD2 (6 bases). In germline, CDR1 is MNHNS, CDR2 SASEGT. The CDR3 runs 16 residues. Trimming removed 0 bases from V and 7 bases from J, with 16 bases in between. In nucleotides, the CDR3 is TGTGCCAGCAGTGAAGCTTCGGAGGGTCGAGATAATGAGCAGTTCTTC. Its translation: CASSEASEGRDNEQFF.

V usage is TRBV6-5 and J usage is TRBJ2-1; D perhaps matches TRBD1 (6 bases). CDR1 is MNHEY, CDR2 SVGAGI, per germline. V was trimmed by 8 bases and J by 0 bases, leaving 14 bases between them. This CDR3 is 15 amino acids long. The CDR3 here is CASSPLGGSYNEQFF. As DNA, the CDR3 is TGTGCCAGCTCCCCCTTAGGGGGCTCCTACAATGAGCAGTTCTTC.

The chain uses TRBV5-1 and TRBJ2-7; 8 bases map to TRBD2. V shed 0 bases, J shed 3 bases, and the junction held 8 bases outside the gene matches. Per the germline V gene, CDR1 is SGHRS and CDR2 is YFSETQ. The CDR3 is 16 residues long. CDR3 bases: TGCGCCAGCAGCTTGGGGACGGGAGGGAGCCTCTACGAGCAGTACTTC. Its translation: CASSLGTGGSLYEQYF.

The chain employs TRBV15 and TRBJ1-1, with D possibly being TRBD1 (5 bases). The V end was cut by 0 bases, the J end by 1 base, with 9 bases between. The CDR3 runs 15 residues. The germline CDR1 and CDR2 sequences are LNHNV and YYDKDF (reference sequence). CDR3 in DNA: TGTGCCACCAGCAGAGAGGAAGGGGAGAACACTGAAGCTTTCTTT. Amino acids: CATSREEGENTEAFF.

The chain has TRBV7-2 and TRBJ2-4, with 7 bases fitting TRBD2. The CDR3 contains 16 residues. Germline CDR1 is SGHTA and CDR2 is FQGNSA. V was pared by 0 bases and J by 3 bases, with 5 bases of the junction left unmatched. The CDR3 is CASSLAGGNNKNIQYF. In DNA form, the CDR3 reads TGTGCCAGCAGCTTAGCGGGGGGGAATAACAAAAACATTCAGTACTTC.

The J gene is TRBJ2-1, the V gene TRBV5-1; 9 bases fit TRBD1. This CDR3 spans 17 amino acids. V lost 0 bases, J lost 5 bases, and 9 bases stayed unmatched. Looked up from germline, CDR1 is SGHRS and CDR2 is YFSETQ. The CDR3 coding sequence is TGCGCCAGCAGCTTGGCACCCGGGACAGGGTATGACAATGAGCAGTTCTTC. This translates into CASSLAPGTGYDNEQFF.

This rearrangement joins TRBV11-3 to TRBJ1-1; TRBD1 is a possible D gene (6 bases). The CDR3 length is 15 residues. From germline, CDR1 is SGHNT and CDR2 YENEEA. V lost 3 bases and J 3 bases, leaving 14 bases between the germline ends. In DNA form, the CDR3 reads TGTGCCAGCAGCTTCCTAGGACAGTGGGACACTGAAGCTTTCTTT. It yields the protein CASSFLGQWDTEAFF.

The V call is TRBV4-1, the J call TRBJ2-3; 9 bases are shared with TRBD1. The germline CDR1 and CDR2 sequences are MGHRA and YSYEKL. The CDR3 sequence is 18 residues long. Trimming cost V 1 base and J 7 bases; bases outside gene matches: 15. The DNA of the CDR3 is TGCGCCAGCAGCCAAGGCGCCGAGCCGGGACAGGGAGTAAATACGCAGTATTTT. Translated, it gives CASSQGAEPGQGVNTQYF.

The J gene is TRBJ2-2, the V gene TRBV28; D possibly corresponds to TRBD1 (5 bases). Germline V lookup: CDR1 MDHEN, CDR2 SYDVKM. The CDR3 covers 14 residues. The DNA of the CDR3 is TGTGTTACTTGGCGGACACGGTTCACCGGGGAGCTGTTTTTT. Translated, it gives CVTWRTRFTGELFF. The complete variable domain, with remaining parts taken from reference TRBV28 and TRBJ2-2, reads DVKVTQSSRYLVKRTGEKVFLECVQDMDHENMFWYRQDPGLGLRLIYFSYDVKMKEKGDIPEGYSVSREKKERFSLILESASTNQTSMYLCVTWRTRFTGELFFGEGSRLTVL.

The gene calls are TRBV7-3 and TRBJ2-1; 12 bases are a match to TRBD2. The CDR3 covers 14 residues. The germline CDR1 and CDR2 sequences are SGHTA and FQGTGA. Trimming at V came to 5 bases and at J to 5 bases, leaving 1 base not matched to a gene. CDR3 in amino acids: CASSGLAGNNEQFF. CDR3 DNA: TGTGCCAGCAGCGGACTAGCGGGGAACAATGAGCAGTTCTTC.

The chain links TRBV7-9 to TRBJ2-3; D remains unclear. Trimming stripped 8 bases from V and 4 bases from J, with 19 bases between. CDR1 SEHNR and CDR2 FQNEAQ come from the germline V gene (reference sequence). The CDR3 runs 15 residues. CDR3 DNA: TGTGCCAGCCGGTCATTTAGCCCAAGCGCAGATACGCAGTATTTT. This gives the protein CASRSFSPSADTQYF.

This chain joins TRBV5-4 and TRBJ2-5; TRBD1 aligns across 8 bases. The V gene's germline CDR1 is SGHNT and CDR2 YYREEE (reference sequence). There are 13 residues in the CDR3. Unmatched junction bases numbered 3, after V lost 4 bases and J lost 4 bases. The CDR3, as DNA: TGTGCCAGCAGCGGACAGGGTCGAGAGACCCAGTACTTC. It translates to CASSGQGRETQYF.

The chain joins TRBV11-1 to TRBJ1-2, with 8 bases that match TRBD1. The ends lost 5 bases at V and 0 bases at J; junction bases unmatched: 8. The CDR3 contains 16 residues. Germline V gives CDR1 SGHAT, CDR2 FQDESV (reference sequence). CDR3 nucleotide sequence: TGTGCCAGCAGCCGTCAGGGGGCCGGAGCTAACTATGGCTACACCTTC. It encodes CASSRQGAGANYGYTF.

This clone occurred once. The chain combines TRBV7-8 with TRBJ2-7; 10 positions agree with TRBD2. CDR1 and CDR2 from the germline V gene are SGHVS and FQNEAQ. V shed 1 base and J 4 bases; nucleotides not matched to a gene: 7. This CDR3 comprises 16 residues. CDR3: CASSLVPSGSLYEQYF. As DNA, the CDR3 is TGTGCCAGCAGCTTAGTTCCTAGCGGGAGTCTATACGAGCAGTACTTC. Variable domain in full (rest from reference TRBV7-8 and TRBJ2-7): GAGVSQSPRYKVAKRGQDVALRCDPISGHVSLFWYQQALGQGPEFLTYFQNEAQLDKSGLPSDRFFAERPEGSVSTLKIQRTQQEDSAVYLCASSLVPSGSLYEQYFGPGTRLTVT.